This T cell receptor beta chain emerged from a study of blood T cell repertoires in COVID-19. On the study more broadly: There were acute and convalescent COVID-19 samples, and they came from the United States, Italy and Spain. The cDNA or gDNA used as material had been derived from T cells, B-cell-depleted T cells, or PBMCs.

V lost 6 bases and J lost 5; bases outside the gene matches: 0. The CDR3 totals 12 residues. Germline-derived CDR1 and CDR2 are SNHLY and FYNNEI. Produced via immunoSEQ multiplex PCR; TCRdb's table is partial and in-frame only. The data contain 390,000 or so clones, roughly 90% of them singletons. The clonotype originates from a woman aged 25 to 39 with active or convalescent COVID-19. The gene calls are TRBV2 and TRBJ2-3, with TRBD1 matching over 9 bases. The sequenced sample was peripheral blood. The CDR3 region is CASRGQGDTQYF. Here the CDR3 DNA reads TGTGCCAGCAGGGGACAGGGAGATACGCAGTATTTT.